The clone carrying this TCR beta chain was detected once. Its antigen is not identified. V gave up 8 bases and J gave up 10 bases; unmatched junction bases: 11. CDR1 and CDR2 from the germline V gene are SSHAT and FNYEAQ (reference sequence). The CDR3 runs 13 residues. This specimen belongs to a study of cytomegalovirus exposure and HLA in healthy donors. Study-wide results and caveats: As a later analysis showed, several of the most significant clusters appeared to be linked to common viral pathogens. Prior analysis indicated that the majority of TCR beta V segments exhibited productivity approximately 87% or approximately 30% of the time. As was reported, the HLA-A and HLA-B alleles of most subjects were accurately predicted from TCR beta sequences.

These donors, healthy bone marrow donors, were studied. The PCR contained 60 Vbeta and 13 Jbeta primers. Sequencing was performed with immunoSEQ multiplex PCR; in TCRdb, only in-frame clones are kept and a portion is missing. Of about 100,000 clones listed, about 79% are singletons. Source material: PBMCs. The sequence was obtained from a female donor in good health and CMV-seropositive. This sequence joins TRBV7-7 and TRBJ2-1; 7 bases match TRBD2. CDR3 loop: CASGSSRGREQFF. For the CDR3, the DNA is TGTGCCAGCGGCTCGTCGCGGGGGAGGGAGCAGTTCTTC.